This is a list of T cell receptor beta chains from one sample in a study of T cell repertoires in cytomegalovirus infection. Their antigen targets remain unknown. TCRdb reanalysed the reads using MiXCR and keeps one entry per CDR3 protein. The sample yields 45,000 to 60,000 distinct CDR3 sequences, around 20% seen once. Sequencing used CD8+ T cells from cultured PBMCs, obtained from culture after CMV antigen stimulation. The source of these receptors is a human donor in good health (CMV status not recorded). Some clones in this sample may be carry-over from other donors' samples. Both conserved end residues are part of each CDR3. Each record gives: J gene, clone size, D gene, V gene, CDR3 DNA, CDR3 protein. A D gene is named only where the DNA matches it firmly. Size tells how often a clone was seen (once, few, many) or the class of an expanded clone, and some rows leave it out.

>TRBJ2-7|few|-|TRBV7-3
TGTGCCAGCAGCTTAGGGCCAACCGGCGAGCAGTACTTC
CASSLGPTGEQYF
>TRBJ2-1|few|-|TRBV7-7
TGTGCCAGCAGTTCCCGCTCGGGCGGGACGTCCGGGGAGCAGTTCTTC
CASSSRSGGTSGEQFF
>TRBJ1-4|few|-|TRBV5-1
TGCGCCAGCAGCTTGGGACACTATAATGAAAAACTGTTTTTT
CASSLGHYNEKLFF
>TRBJ1-5|-|-|TRBV12-3/TRBV12-4
TGTGCCAGCAGCTCCCCGGGGCACAGCAATCAGCCCCAGCATTTT
CASSSPGHSNQPQHF
>TRBJ2-7|few|-|TRBV7-9
TGTGCCAGCAGCCCCGAAGAATGGGCCTACAGCTCCTACGAGCAGTACTTC
CASSPEEWAYSSYEQYF
>TRBJ2-7|-|TRBD2|TRBV27
TGTGCCAGCAGTTTGCGCGGGGGGCCAAGGGAGCAGTACTTC
CASSLRGGPREQYF
>TRBJ2-7|many|TRBD2|TRBV27
TGTGCCAGCAGTTTATCCGGGACTAGCGTTTACGAGCAGTACTTC
CASSLSGTSVYEQYF
>TRBJ1-1|-|TRBD1|TRBV7-8
TGTGCCAGCAGCTCTACAGGGGAGAACACTGAAGCTTTCTTT
CASSSTGENTEAFF
>TRBJ2-7|few|-|TRBV7-2
TGTGCCAGCAGCTTAGTGGAGGTCAACTACGAGCAGTACTTC
CASSLVEVNYEQYF
>TRBJ1-6|-|-|TRBV12-3/TRBV12-4
TGTGCCAGCTCTTGGGGGGCAGCTTCACCCCTCCACTTT
CASSWGAASPLHF
>TRBJ2-1|-|TRBD2|TRBV7-6
TGTGCCAGCAGCCAGGGGAGCGGGGGATACAATGAGCAGTTCTTC
CASSQGSGGYNEQFF
>TRBJ2-3|many|TRBD2|TRBV7-3
TGTGCCAGCAGCTTATCTAGCGGGAGGGGAGATACGCAGTATTTT
CASSLSSGRGDTQYF
>TRBJ1-2|-|TRBD1|TRBV19
TGTGCCACCGTGGACAGGGCTAACTATGGCTACACCTTC
CATVDRANYGYTF
>TRBJ1-5|-|-|TRBV7-6
TGTGCCAGCAGCTGGGGGGAGGGCAATCAGCCCCAGCATTTT
CASSWGEGNQPQHF
>TRBJ2-7|-|-|TRBV13
TGTGCCAGCAGCTTCGGAAGCGGCCGGTACGAGCAGTACTTC
CASSFGSGRYEQYF
>TRBJ2-3|-|-|TRBV15
TGTGCCACCAGCAGAGATTGGGCCCCGGTAGATACGCAGTATTTT
CATSRDWAPVDTQYF
>TRBJ1-2|-|-|TRBV7-2
TGTGCCAGCAGCGAAACAGGGAATTATGGCTACACCTTC
CASSETGNYGYTF
>TRBJ2-5|-|-|TRBV7-6
TGTGCCAGCAGCTCCGGGATCGGACAGACCCAGTACTTC
CASSSGIGQTQYF
>TRBJ1-4|-|TRBD1|TRBV4-3
TGCGCCAGCAGCCAAGAAAGGCCCCCAGGGGGGCGGAATGAAAAACTGTTTTTT
CASSQERPPGGRNEKLFF
>TRBJ1-2|many|TRBD1|TRBV7-6
TGTGCCAGCAGCCCTGCTGGGACAGCCTATAACTATGGCTACACCTTC
CASSPAGTAYNYGYTF